The 11 T cell receptor beta chains below all came from one sample that was sequenced in a study of PD-L1 blockade in urothelial cancer. Time point described: peripheral blood 6 weeks after treatment start. Using immunoSEQ multiplex PCR, the repertoire was profiled, and TCRdb retains in-frame clones only, with some absent. The sample consists of roughly 45,000 clones, 83% of them appearing once. The sequencing used PBMCs, collected around atezolizumab (anti-PD-L1) treatment. The receptors originated from a man aged 55 to 69 with urothelial cancer.

The chain uses TRBV28 and TRBJ2-7; D might be TRBD2 (5 bases). Looked up from germline, CDR1 is MDHEN and CDR2 is SYDVKM. The germline V and J ends were trimmed by 7 bases and 4 bases, with 14 bases remaining between them. CDR3 length: 13 amino acids. CDR3 sequence: CASTLQRDYEQYF. Here the CDR3 DNA reads TGTGCCAGCACCCTACAACGGGATTACGAGCAGTACTTC.

The genes are TRBV6-1 and TRBJ2-1; D not resolved. CDR1 and CDR2 (germline): MNHNS, SASEGT. Trimming cost V 2 bases and J 3 bases, with 8 bases left between them. The CDR3 is 14 amino acids. CDR3 region: CASSESGYYNEQFF. The DNA of the CDR3 is TGTGCCAGCAGTGAATCGGGTTACTACAATGAGCAGTTCTTC.

This chain links TRBV4-1 with TRBJ2-4; possibly TRBD1 for D (6 bases). Germline CDR1 MGHRA, CDR2 YSYEKL. This CDR3 contains 15 residues. Trimming took 4 bases from V and 8 from J, leaving 18 bases between them. This CDR3 reads CASSLAGTTSYIQYF. The CDR3, as DNA: TGCGCCAGCAGCCTCGCCGGGACAACATCATACATTCAGTACTTC.

The chain joins TRBV13 to TRBJ2-7; a weak D match, TRBD1 (9 bases). The V end lost 3 bases, the J end lost 6 bases, and 27 bases lay between the germline ends. CDR1 is PRHDT, CDR2 FYEKMQ, per germline (reference sequence). This CDR3 region has 18 residues. The DNA of the CDR3 is TGTGCCAGCAGCTTTTTTAGGTTAGCGGGACAGGGTAACATCGAGCAGTACTTC. The encoded protein is CASSFFRLAGQGNIEQYF.

V gene TRBV7-8 combines with J gene TRBJ2-1, with 10 nucleotides matching TRBD2. The CDR3 runs to 13 residues. Germline lookup yields CDR1 SGHVS and CDR2 FQNEAQ. V lost 5 bases to trimming and J lost 10 bases; unmatched junction nucleotides: 5. The CDR3 spells CASSLPGLAEQFF. CDR3 in DNA: TGTGCCAGCAGCCTACCGGGACTAGCGGAGCAGTTCTTC. Full variable domain (remainder filled in from reference TRBV7-8 and TRBJ2-1): GAGVSQSPRYKVAKRGQDVALRCDPISGHVSLFWYQQALGQGPEFLTYFQNEAQLDKSGLPSDRFFAERPEGSVSTLKIQRTQQEDSAVYLCASSLPGLAEQFFGPGTRLTVL.

The rearrangement uses TRBV28 and TRBJ2-7, with TRBD2 matching 7 bases. The CDR3 has 15 amino acids. CDR1 is MDHEN and CDR2 is SYDVKM in the germline V gene. V was clipped by 3 bases and J by 2 bases; unmatched bases: 7. The CDR3: CASSLGGGAPYEQYF. The DNA for the CDR3 is TGTGCCAGCAGTTTGGGGGGAGGGGCCCCCTACGAGCAGTACTTC. The variable domain in full, completed from reference TRBV28 and TRBJ2-7, reads DVKVTQSSRYLVKRTGEKVFLECVQDMDHENMFWYRQDPGLGLRLIYFSYDVKMKEKGDIPEGYSVSREKKERFSLILESASTNQTSMYLCASSLGGGAPYEQYFGPGTRLTVT.

The V and J genes are TRBV19 and TRBJ1-1; a possible D gene is TRBD1 (6 bases). Germline CDR1 reads LNHDA; CDR2 reads SQIVND (reference sequence). The CDR3 has 13 residues. V was clipped by 7 bases and J by 1 base, with 10 bases between them. The CDR3 here is CASTDRSNTEAFF. In DNA form, the CDR3 reads TGTGCCAGTACTGACAGGTCGAACACTGAAGCTTTCTTT.

The CDR3 nucleotides read TGTGCCACAGGGGGTCGTGCGAATGAGCAGTTCTTC. Translated, it gives CATGGRANEQFF. V gene TRBV7-9 combines with J gene TRBJ2-1, with 7 bases that match TRBD1. The junction had 7 bases not matched to a gene; V was cut back by 10 bases and J by 7 bases. The germline gives CDR1 SEHNR, CDR2 FQNEAQ (reference sequence). The CDR3 runs 12 residues.

The chain is built from TRBV19 and TRBJ1-2; weak D call: TRBD1 (5 bases). The CDR3 runs 12 residues. Germline V gene sequence: CDR1 LNHDA, CDR2 SQIVND (reference sequence). The V end was cut by 5 bases, the J end by 4 bases, with 8 bases between. The CDR3 region has the DNA TGTGCCAGTAGTGTTCAGGGCTATGGCTACACCTTC. Amino acid sequence: CASSVQGYGYTF.

The genes are TRBV11-3 and TRBJ2-1, with a possible D match to TRBD2 (6 bases). V dropped 5 bases and J dropped 9 bases, with 17 bases sitting between them. Germline CDR1 is SGHNT and CDR2 is YENEEA. CDR3 size: 14 residues. The CDR3 region has the DNA TGTGCCAGCAGCCCCAGGGACTCTGCCGGTGAGCAGTTCTTC. Encoded protein: CASSPRDSAGEQFF.

The chain combines TRBV7-8 with TRBJ1-6; D is uncertain. This CDR3 is built from 15 residues. V was pared by 4 bases and J by 11 bases, with 18 bases between. Germline lookup yields CDR1 SGHVS and CDR2 FQNEAQ. CDR3 nucleotide sequence: TGTGCCAGCAGCTCCACTAGTTCCGGGAGAACACCCCTCCACTTT. Amino acid sequence: CASSSTSSGRTPLHF.